These 2 T cell receptor beta chains share one sample of origin, sequenced in a study of blood T cell repertoires in COVID-19 (dated by TCRdb to about 2020). Libraries were built with the immunoSEQ multiplex PCR assay. What TCRdb holds here is the immuneACCESS table cut down to in-frame rearrangements. Part of the clones is not present; checked against another copy, under half of the missing clones reflect an unresolved V gene, and the others are unexplained. The sample data list some 120,000 clones, and just under 85% of these were observed just once. The ten largest clones take up around 7.6% of the sample. What was sequenced was peripheral blood. The receptors come from a man in his sixties or seventies with active or convalescent COVID-19.

The V and J genes are TRBV5-1 and TRBJ1-1; 10 nucleotides line up with TRBD1. Trimming removed 4 bases from V and 4 bases from J; junction bases left unmatched: 7. The CDR3 spans 15 residues. Germline-derived CDR1 and CDR2 are SGHRS and YFSETQ. Here the CDR3 DNA reads TGCGCCAGCAGCCCTAGACAGGGGGCGGGCACTGAAGCTTTCTTT. Translated, it gives CASSPRQGAGTEAFF.

This clone was detected a few times. The CDR3 spells CASRPRRGDKETQYF. The CDR3 DNA is TGTGCCAGCAGACCACGGCGGGGGGATAAAGAGACCCAGTACTTC. The chain links TRBV5-6 to TRBJ2-5; 8 bases fit TRBD2. The CDR3 runs to 15 residues. Germline CDR1 SGHDT, CDR2 YYEEEE. J was trimmed by 3 bases and V by 5 bases; bases with no gene match: 9.